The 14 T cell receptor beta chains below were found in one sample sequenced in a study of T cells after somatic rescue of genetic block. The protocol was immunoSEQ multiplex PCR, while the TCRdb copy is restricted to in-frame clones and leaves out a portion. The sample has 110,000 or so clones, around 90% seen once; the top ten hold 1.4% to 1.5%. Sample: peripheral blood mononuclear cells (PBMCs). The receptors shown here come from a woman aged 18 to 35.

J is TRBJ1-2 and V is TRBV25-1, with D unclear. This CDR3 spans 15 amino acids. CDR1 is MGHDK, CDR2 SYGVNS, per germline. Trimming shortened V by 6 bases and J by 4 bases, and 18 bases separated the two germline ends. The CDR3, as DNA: TGTGCCAGCAGCGGAGGGCCCGGTAGGAGCTATGGCTACACCTTC. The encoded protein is CASSGGPGRSYGYTF.

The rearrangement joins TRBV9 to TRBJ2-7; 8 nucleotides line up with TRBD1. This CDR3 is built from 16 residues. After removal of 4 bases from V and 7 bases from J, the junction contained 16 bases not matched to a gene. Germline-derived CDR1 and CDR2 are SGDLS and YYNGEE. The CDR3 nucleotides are TGTGCCAGCAGCCCCAGGACAGGGACAATATCGGGGGAGCAGTACTTC. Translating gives CASSPRTGTISGEQYF.

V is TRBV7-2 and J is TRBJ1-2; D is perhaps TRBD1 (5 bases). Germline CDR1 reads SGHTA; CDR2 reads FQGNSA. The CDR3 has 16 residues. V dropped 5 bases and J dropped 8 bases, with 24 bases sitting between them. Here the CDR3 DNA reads TGTGCCAGCAGCCTCGAGCTGCAGGCTACGGGGGTCGGCTACACCTTC. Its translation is CASSLELQATGVGYTF. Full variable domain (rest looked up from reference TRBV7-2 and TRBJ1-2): GAGVSQSPSNKVTEKGKDVELRCDPISGHTALYWYRQSLGQGLEFLIYFQGNSAPDKSGLPSDRFSAERTGGSVSTLTIQRTQQEDSAVYLCASSLELQATGVGYTFGSGTRLTVV.

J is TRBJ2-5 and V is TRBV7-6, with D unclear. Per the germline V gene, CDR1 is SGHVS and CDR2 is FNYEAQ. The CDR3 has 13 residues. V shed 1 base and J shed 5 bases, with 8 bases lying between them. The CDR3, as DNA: TGTGCCAGCAGCTTAGACCTTGGGGAGACCCAGTACTTC. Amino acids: CASSLDLGETQYF.

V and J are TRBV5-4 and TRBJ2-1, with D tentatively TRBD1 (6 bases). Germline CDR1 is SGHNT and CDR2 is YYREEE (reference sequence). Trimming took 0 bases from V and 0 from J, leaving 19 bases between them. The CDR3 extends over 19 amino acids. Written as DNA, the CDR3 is TGTGCCAGCAGCTTGGAGGGGACAATGCGGGTGGGCTCCTACAATGAGCAGTTCTTC. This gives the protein CASSLEGTMRVGSYNEQFF.

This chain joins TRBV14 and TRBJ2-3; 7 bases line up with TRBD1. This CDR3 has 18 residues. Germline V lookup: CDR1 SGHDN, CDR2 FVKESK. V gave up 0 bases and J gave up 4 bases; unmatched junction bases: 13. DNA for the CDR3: TGTGCCAGCAGCCAAGACCACGGGACAGTCCGGTTGGCAGATACGCAGTATTTT. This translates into CASSQDHGTVRLADTQYF.

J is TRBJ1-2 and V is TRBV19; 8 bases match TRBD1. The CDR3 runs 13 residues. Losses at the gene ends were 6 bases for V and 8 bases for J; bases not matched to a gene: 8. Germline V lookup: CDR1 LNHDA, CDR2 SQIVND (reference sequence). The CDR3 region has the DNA TGTGCCAGTAGACATATGACAGGGGAAGGCTACACCTTC. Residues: CASRHMTGEGYTF. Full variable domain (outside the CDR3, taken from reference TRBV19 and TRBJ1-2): DGGITQSPKYLFRKEGQNVTLSCEQNLNHDAMYWYRQDPGQGLRLIYYSQIVNDFQKGDIAEGYSVSREKKESFPLTVTSAQKNPTAFYLCASRHMTGEGYTFGSGTRLTVV.

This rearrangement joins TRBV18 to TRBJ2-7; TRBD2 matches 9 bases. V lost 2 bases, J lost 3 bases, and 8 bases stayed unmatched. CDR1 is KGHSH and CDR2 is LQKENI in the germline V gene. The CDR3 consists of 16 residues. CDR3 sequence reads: CASSPDSGGPIYEQYF. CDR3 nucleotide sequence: TGTGCCAGCTCACCAGATAGCGGGGGCCCAATCTACGAGCAGTACTTC.

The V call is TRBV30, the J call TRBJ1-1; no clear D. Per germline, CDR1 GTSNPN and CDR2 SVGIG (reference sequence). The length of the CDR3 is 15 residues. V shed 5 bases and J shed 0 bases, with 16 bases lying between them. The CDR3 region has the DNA TGTGCCTGGGAACCGGACCCAGGTCTGAACACTGAAGCTTTCTTT. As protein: CAWEPDPGLNTEAFF. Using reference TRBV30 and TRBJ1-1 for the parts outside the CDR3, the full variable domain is SQTIHQWPATLVQPVGSPLSLECTVEGTSNPNLYWYRQAAGRGLQLLFYSVGIGQISSEVPQNLSASRPQDRQFILSSKKLLLSDSGFYLCAWEPDPGLNTEAFFGQGTRLTVV.

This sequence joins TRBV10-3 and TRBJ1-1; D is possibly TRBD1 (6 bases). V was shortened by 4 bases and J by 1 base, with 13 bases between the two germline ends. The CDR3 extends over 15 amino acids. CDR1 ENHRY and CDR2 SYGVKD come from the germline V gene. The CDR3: CAISVGGTRNTEAFF. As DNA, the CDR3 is TGTGCCATCAGTGTAGGGGGGACCCGGAACACTGAAGCTTTCTTT.

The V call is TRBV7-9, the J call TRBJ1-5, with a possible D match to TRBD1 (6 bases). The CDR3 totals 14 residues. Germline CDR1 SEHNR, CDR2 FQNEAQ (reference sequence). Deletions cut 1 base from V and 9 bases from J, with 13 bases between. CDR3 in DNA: TGTGCCAGCAGCTTAGGGGGGGGGCTTAGGCCCCAGCATTTT. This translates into CASSLGGGLRPQHF.

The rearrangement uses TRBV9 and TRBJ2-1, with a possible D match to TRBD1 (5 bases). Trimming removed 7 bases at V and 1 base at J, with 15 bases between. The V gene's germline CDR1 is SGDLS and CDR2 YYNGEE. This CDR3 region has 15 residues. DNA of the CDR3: TGTGCCAGCTCGACGCAGGGTTTATCCTACAATGAGCAGTTCTTC. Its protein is CASSTQGLSYNEQFF.

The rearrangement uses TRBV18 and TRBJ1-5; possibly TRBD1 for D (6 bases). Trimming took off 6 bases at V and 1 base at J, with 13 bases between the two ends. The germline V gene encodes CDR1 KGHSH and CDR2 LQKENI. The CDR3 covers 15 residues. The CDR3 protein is CASSPDSVSNQPQHF. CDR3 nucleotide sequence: TGTGCCAGCTCTCCGGACAGTGTAAGCAATCAGCCCCAGCATTTT.

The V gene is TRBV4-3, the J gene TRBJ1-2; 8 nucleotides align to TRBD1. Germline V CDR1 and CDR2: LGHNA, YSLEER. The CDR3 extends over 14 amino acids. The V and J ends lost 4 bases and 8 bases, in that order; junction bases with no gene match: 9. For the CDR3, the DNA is TGCGCCAGCAGCCCAAGCGACAGGGGAGCAGGCTACACCTTC. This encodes CASSPSDRGAGYTF.